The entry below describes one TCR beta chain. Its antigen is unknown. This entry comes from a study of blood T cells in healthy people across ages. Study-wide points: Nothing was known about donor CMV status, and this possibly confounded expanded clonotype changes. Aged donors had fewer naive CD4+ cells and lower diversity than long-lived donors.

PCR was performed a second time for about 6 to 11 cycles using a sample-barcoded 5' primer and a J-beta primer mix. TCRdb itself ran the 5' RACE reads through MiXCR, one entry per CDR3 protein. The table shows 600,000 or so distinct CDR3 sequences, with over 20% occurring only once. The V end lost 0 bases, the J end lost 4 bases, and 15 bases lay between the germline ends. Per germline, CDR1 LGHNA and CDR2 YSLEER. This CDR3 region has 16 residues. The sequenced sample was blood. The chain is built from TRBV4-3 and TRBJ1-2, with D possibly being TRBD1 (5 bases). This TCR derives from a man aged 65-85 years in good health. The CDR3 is CASSQDRGGRGYGYTF. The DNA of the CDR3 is TGCGCCAGCAGCCAAGATCGTGGGGGAAGGGGCTATGGCTACACCTTC.